The 10 T cell receptor beta chains below were found in one sample sequenced in a study of cytomegalovirus exposure and HLA in healthy donors. The PCR ran on 60 Vbeta and 13 Jbeta primers. The protocol was immunoSEQ multiplex PCR, while the TCRdb copy is restricted to in-frame clones and leaves out a portion. The sample has around 150,000 clones; over 70% are singletons. Material for sequencing was PBMCs. Receptor source: a man aged 30 to 45 in good health and CMV-seropositive.

This chain links TRBV18 with TRBJ1-2; 9 positions agree with TRBD1. CDR3 length equals 14 residues. With 3 bases clipped from V and 8 bases from J, the junction kept 7 bases outside the gene matches. Germline V lookup: CDR1 KGHSH, CDR2 LQKENI. CDR3 protein: CASSPQTGGDGYTF. In nucleotides, the CDR3 is TGTGCCAGCTCACCTCAGACAGGGGGTGACGGCTACACCTTC. Looking up the rest from reference TRBV18 and TRBJ1-2 gives the full variable domain: NAGVMQNPRHLVRRRGQEARLRCSPMKGHSHVYWYRQLPEEGLKFMVYLQKENIIDESGMPKERFSAEFPKEGPSILRIQQVVRGDSAAYFCASSPQTGGDGYTFGSGTRLTVV.

This clone was counted a few times. This sequence joins TRBV5-1 and TRBJ2-7; possible D gene TRBD2, 5 bases. V was pared by 8 bases and J by 4 bases, with 22 bases between. The length of the CDR3 is 15 residues. Germline CDR1 SGHRS, CDR2 YFSETQ. For the CDR3, the DNA is TGCGCCAGTTCCAAACGGCTAGCCCCACCTTACGAGCAGTACTTC. Encoded protein: CASSKRLAPPYEQYF. The full variable domain, completed using reference TRBV5-1 and TRBJ2-7, is KAGVTQTPRYLIKTRGQQVTLSCSPISGHRSVSWYQQTPGQGLQFLFEYFSETQRNKGNFPGRFSGRQFSNSRSEMNVSTLELGDSALYLCASSKRLAPPYEQYFGPGTRLTVT.

This chain links TRBV9 with TRBJ2-1; 8 nucleotides line up with TRBD1. The germline V gene has CDR1 SGDLS and CDR2 YYNGEE. V lost 4 bases, J lost 3 bases, and 6 bases stayed unmatched. The CDR3 has 15 residues. The CDR3 DNA reads as TGTGCCAGCAGCCCCCGGACAGGGAGCTACAATGAGCAGTTCTTC. It encodes CASSPRTGSYNEQFF.

The J gene is TRBJ2-6, the V gene TRBV7-9; no firm D call. V lost 1 base and J 0 bases, leaving 7 bases between the germline ends. The CDR3 contains 16 residues. Germline-derived CDR1 and CDR2 are SEHNR and FQNEAQ (reference sequence). CDR3 DNA sequence: TGTGCCAGCAGCTTAGAACTCCTCTCTGGGGCCAACGTCCTGACTTTC. Translation gives CASSLELLSGANVLTF.

The V and J genes are TRBV6-6 and TRBJ2-5, with D tentatively TRBD2 (7 bases). The CDR3 loop spans 16 amino acids. Germline values: CDR1 MNHNY, CDR2 SVGAGI (reference sequence). V was shortened by 0 bases and J by 4 bases, with 15 bases between the two germline ends. The DNA of the CDR3 is TGTGCCAGCAGTTACTCGAAAGGGGGGGGCCCAGAGACCCAGTACTTC. It yields the protein CASSYSKGGGPETQYF.

The rearrangement uses TRBV18 and TRBJ2-3; D perhaps matches TRBD2 (6 bases). Germline loops: CDR1 KGHSH, CDR2 LQKENI. The V end lost 4 bases, the J end lost 6 bases, and 11 bases lay between the germline ends. CDR3 length equals 13 residues. The CDR3 bases are TGTGCCAGCTCACGCACTAGCCCCGATACGCAGTATTTT. Protein product: CASSRTSPDTQYF.

This chain connects TRBV5-1 to TRBJ1-2; 7 bases align to TRBD1. Germline V gene sequence: CDR1 SGHRS, CDR2 YFSETQ. CDR3 length equals 18 residues. Trimming took 2 bases from V and 3 from J; bases not matched to a gene: 16. CDR3: CASSLGGRGSHTHYGYTF. In DNA, the CDR3 is TGCGCCAGCAGCTTAGGGGGCCGTGGGAGTCACACTCACTATGGCTACACCTTC.

The chain couples TRBV29-1 to TRBJ2-1, with D perhaps matching TRBD2 (5 bases). Trimming took 6 bases from V and 2 from J, leaving 14 bases between them. Germline V CDR1 and CDR2: SQVTM, ANQGSEA. CDR3 length: 14 amino acids. CDR3 sequence reads: CSVEVGNPYNEQFF. In DNA form, the CDR3 reads TGCAGCGTGGAGGTGGGAAATCCCTACAATGAGCAGTTCTTC.

Here the CDR3 DNA reads TGTGCCAGCAGCGGGGAAGGACTAGCGAGATACAATGAGCAGTTCTTC. This encodes CASSGEGLARYNEQFF. The chain has TRBV9 and TRBJ2-1; 9 nucleotides agree with TRBD2. Germline V CDR1 and CDR2: SGDLS, YYNGEE. CDR3 size: 16 residues. Trimming at V came to 3 bases and at J to 4 bases, leaving 8 bases not matched to a gene.

On this clone itself: Germline is not matched at one junction end, which may reflect a read error. V gene TRBV4-1 combines with J gene TRBJ1-4; D is uncertain. Germline values: CDR1 MGHRA, CDR2 YSYEKL. The CDR3 runs 15 residues. The CDR3 DNA reads TGCGTCAGCAGCCAAGTGTATAGGGAGAATGAAAAACTGTTTTTT. Translating gives CVSSQVYRENEKLFF.